The rows below give T cell receptor beta chains drawn from one sample of a study of T-cell memory formation after mild COVID-19. TCRdb ran MiXCR on the 5' RACE reads and lists one entry per CDR3 protein. Of just over 200,000 distinct CDR3 sequences listed, more than 8% are singletons. Sequenced input: PBMCs or a T cell subset sorted from them (not recorded which). Source of these receptors: a man younger than 35 who had mild COVID-19 (a few samples of this study predate the infection). Cell type and time point are not known. CDR3s leave out the opening cysteine and the closing phenylalanine or tryptophan. A D gene is named only where the DNA matches it firmly. Only some rows state a clone size, as once, few, many or a class for expanded clones.

v_call: TRBV12-3/TRBV12-4
d_call: -
j_call: TRBJ1-2
clone_size: -
cdr3_length: 10
cdr3_aa: ASSPGRYGYT

v_call: TRBV6-5
d_call: -
j_call: TRBJ1-5
clone_size: few
cdr3_length: 12
cdr3_aa: ASSYSTASEPQH

v_call: TRBV12-3/TRBV12-4
d_call: TRBD1
j_call: TRBJ1-3
clone_size: -
cdr3_length: 12
cdr3_aa: ASSRTGAGNTIY

v_call: TRBV5-1
d_call: -
j_call: TRBJ2-5
clone_size: -
cdr3_length: 15
cdr3_aa: ASSSFGLGRPQETQY

v_call: TRBV7-3
d_call: TRBD1
j_call: TRBJ1-1
clone_size: many
cdr3_length: 11
cdr3_aa: ASSFGQDTEAF

v_call: TRBV5-1
d_call: TRBD1
j_call: TRBJ1-2
clone_size: -
cdr3_length: 11
cdr3_aa: ASSLTGAGGYT

v_call: TRBV7-2
d_call: -
j_call: TRBJ1-6
clone_size: many
cdr3_length: 12
cdr3_aa: ASRRQKEGSPLH

v_call: TRBV4-1
d_call: -
j_call: TRBJ1-5
clone_size: -
cdr3_length: 13
cdr3_aa: ASSQVGRPLEPQH

v_call: TRBV28
d_call: TRBD2
j_call: TRBJ2-1
clone_size: -
cdr3_length: 15
cdr3_aa: ASSPVGSGGSYNEQF

v_call: TRBV20-1
d_call: TRBD2
j_call: TRBJ2-1
clone_size: few
cdr3_length: 16
cdr3_aa: SATKFSGGAFTYNEQF

v_call: TRBV5-4
d_call: -
j_call: TRBJ2-5
clone_size: -
cdr3_length: 11
cdr3_aa: ASSVTDQETQY

v_call: TRBV6-2/TRBV6-3
d_call: -
j_call: TRBJ1-5
clone_size: -
cdr3_length: 13
cdr3_aa: ASSYSMGLVQPQH

v_call: TRBV9
d_call: TRBD2
j_call: TRBJ2-3
clone_size: -
cdr3_length: 16
cdr3_aa: ASSVATASGTFTDTQY

v_call: TRBV7-2
d_call: -
j_call: TRBJ2-4
clone_size: -
cdr3_length: 11
cdr3_aa: ASSLPGPSIQY

v_call: TRBV5-1
d_call: -
j_call: TRBJ2-2
clone_size: many
cdr3_length: 13
cdr3_aa: ASREGSTNTGELF

v_call: TRBV7-2
d_call: -
j_call: TRBJ2-1
clone_size: -
cdr3_length: 11
cdr3_aa: ASSLGVANEQF

v_call: TRBV7-9
d_call: -
j_call: TRBJ2-5
clone_size: few
cdr3_length: 11
cdr3_aa: ASSLVQIETQY

v_call: TRBV6-5
d_call: -
j_call: TRBJ2-3
clone_size: few
cdr3_length: 13
cdr3_aa: ASSFSGLKADTQY